This T cell receptor (beta chain) was captured by sequencing in a study of cytomegalovirus exposure and HLA in healthy donors. General study findings and limits: In an earlier analysis, most TCR beta V segments were productive about 87% or about 30% of the time. Evidence from a later analysis indicated that most CMV-associated TCR beta chains looked HLA-restricted.

The trim removed 0 bases at V and 7 bases at J, leaving 6 bases unmatched. Germline values: CDR1 SGDLS, CDR2 YYNGEE. This CDR3 is 14 amino acids long. PCR amplification relied on 60 Vbeta primers (plus 13 Jbeta primers). Assay: immunoSEQ multiplex PCR; the TCRdb copy retains only in-frame clones and omits some. The sample has approximately 220,000 clones; 75% are singletons. As regards this clone: Its antigen is undetermined.

The clonotype comes from a woman aged 25 to 39 in good health and CMV-seronegative. Sequencing was done on a sample of PBMCs. V gene TRBV9 combines with J gene TRBJ1-2; 7 bases match TRBD1. Here the CDR3 DNA reads TGTGCCAGCAGCGTAGCAGACGCAGGGGGTGGCTACACCTTC. Its translation: CASSVADAGGGYTF.